The text below deals with one T cell receptor beta chain. The sample is drawn from a study of blood T cell repertoires in COVID-19. Study context: PBMCs, B-cell-depleted T cells, or T cells were the source of the cDNA or gDNA that made up the material.

The germline V gene encodes CDR1 LNHDA and CDR2 SQIVND (reference sequence). This CDR3 is built from 14 residues. Trimming shortened V by 5 bases and J by 2 bases, and 12 bases separated the two germline ends. The table came from immunoSEQ multiplex PCR; TCRdb's copy has only in-frame clones and leaves some out. The data contain about 58,000 clones, 70% to 90% of them seen just once; the ten biggest clones take up more than 1.2%. The receptor comes from a man between 60 and 75 years old with acute or convalescent COVID-19. This rearrangement joins TRBV19 to TRBJ1-1; the D is unclear. Material for sequencing was peripheral blood. For the CDR3, the DNA is TGTGCCAGTAGTCCACAACACAGAAACACTGAAGCTTTCTTT. The encoded protein is CASSPQHRNTEAFF.